Listed below are T cell receptor beta chains from one sample, sequenced in a study of T cell responses to AZD1222 COVID-19 vaccine. The protocol was immunoSEQ multiplex PCR, while the TCRdb copy is restricted to in-frame clones and leaves out a portion. This repertoire shows 200,000 or so clones, 94% found once; its top ten account for 7.5% to 9.5%. The source was peripheral blood, collected on day 0 of AZD1222 vaccination. The receptor source for this set is an adult in good health. Each CDR3 is given with its conserved first and last residue. D genes are given only for firm matches. Clone size is stated in some rows and not others, as once, few, many or a class when expanded.

j_call d_call clone_size v_call cdr3_aa cdr3_nt
TRBJ2-2 . . TRBV15 CATSTSIDTGELFF TGTGCCACCAGCACTTCCATCGACACCGGGGAGCTGTTTTTT
TRBJ2-1 . . TRBV7-3 CASSPDGAVNEQFF TGTGCCAGCAGCCCTGACGGGGCTGTCAATGAGCAGTTCTTC
TRBJ1-5 TRBD1 . TRBV2 CASSEDRGKNQPQHF TGTGCCAGCAGCGAGGACAGGGGTAAGAATCAGCCCCAGCATTTT
TRBJ1-1 . . TRBV6-2/TRBV6-3 CASSYPRTIHTEAFF TGTGCCAGCAGTTACCCCCGGACCATTCACACTGAAGCTTTCTTT
TRBJ2-3 . . TRBV5-1 CASSLYSQNSDTQYF TGCGCCAGCAGCTTGTACAGCCAGAATAGTGATACGCAGTATTTT
TRBJ2-1 . . TRBV19 CASSSSSSSSYNEQFF TGTGCCAGTAGCTCTAGCAGCTCGAGCTCCTACAATGAGCAGTTCTTC
TRBJ1-4 . . TRBV28 CASSLTGRKLFF TGTGCCAGCAGTTTAACAGGGCGAAAACTGTTTTTT
TRBJ2-3 . . TRBV10-2 CASSGGRLTDTQYF TGCGCCAGCAGTGGGGGGCGGCTCACAGATACGCAGTATTTT
TRBJ2-3 . once TRBV6-6 CAISQTDTQYF TGTGCCATCAGTCAGACAGATACGCAGTATTTT
TRBJ1-5 TRBD1 . TRBV7-8 CASSLFSGQGVLVQPQHF TGTGCCAGCAGCTTATTTTCGGGACAGGGGGTACTTGTTCAGCCCCAGCATTTT
TRBJ2-1 . . TRBV5-1 CASSLVQSSYNEQFF TGCGCCAGCAGCTTGGTACAGAGCTCCTACAATGAGCAGTTCTTC
TRBJ2-1 . once TRBV5-4 CASSLDYVLAPFF TGTGCCAGCAGCTTGGACTATGTGTTAGCCCCGTTCTTC
TRBJ1-1 TRBD1 . TRBV7-2 CASSFLPGQGRNTEAFF TGTGCCAGCAGCTTCCTACCGGGACAGGGAAGGAACACTGAAGCTTTCTTT
TRBJ1-1 . few TRBV4-1 CASSLRALNTEAFF TGCGCCAGCAGCCTCCGGGCCCTGAACACTGAAGCTTTCTTT
TRBJ2-7 . . TRBV5-1 CASSLGGPSYEQYF TGCGCCAGCAGCTTGGGGGGACCATCCTACGAGCAGTACTTC
TRBJ2-2 . . TRBV5-1 CASSLGLANTGELFF TGCGCCAGCAGCTTGGGACTCGCGAACACCGGGGAGCTGTTTTTT
TRBJ2-1 TRBD2 . TRBV28 CASRGLVVHEQFF TGTGCCAGCAGGGGACTAGTGGTCCATGAGCAGTTCTTC
TRBJ1-1 . . TRBV5-1 CASSPGPTPEAFF TGCGCCAGCAGCCCAGGCCCTACTCCTGAAGCTTTCTTT
TRBJ2-5 . . TRBV6-5 CASKAQGPETQYF TGTGCCAGCAAGGCGCAGGGGCCGGAGACCCAGTACTTC
TRBJ2-1 TRBD2 . TRBV24-1 CATSDGPGLAGDYNEQFF TGTGCCACCAGTGATGGACCGGGACTAGCGGGAGACTACAATGAGCAGTTCTTC
TRBJ1-5 TRBD1 . TRBV6-4 CASSGEIGTGDSNQPQHF TGTGCCAGCAGTGGTGAGATCGGGACAGGCGATAGCAATCAGCCCCAGCATTTT
TRBJ2-5 TRBD2 . TRBV7-2 CASSSIKFSGKTLETQYF TGTGCCAGCAGCTCCATCAAGTTTAGCGGGAAGACGTTAGAGACCCAGTACTTC
TRBJ2-7 TRBD1 . TRBV9 CASSPRDRGYEQYF TGTGCCAGCAGCCCCCGGGACAGGGGGTACGAGCAGTACTTC
TRBJ2-2 . . TRBV4-1 CASSYSASGELFF TGCGCCAGCAGTTACTCCGCGTCCGGGGAGCTGTTTTTT
TRBJ1-4 . . TRBV9 CASSVTGINEKLFF TGTGCCAGCAGCGTAACAGGGATTAATGAAAAACTGTTTTTT
TRBJ2-2 . once TRBV28 CASTYYTGELFF TGTGCCAGCACCTATTACACCGGGGAGCTGTTTTTT
TRBJ1-2 . . TRBV5-1 CASSLGAGVSYGYTF TGCGCCAGCAGCTTGGGGGCAGGGGTGAGCTATGGCTACACCTTC
TRBJ2-1 . . TRBV23-1 CASSQGYLADERNEQFF TGCGCCAGCAGTCAAGGGTACTTGGCGGACGAACGCAATGAGCAGTTCTTC
TRBJ1-2 . . TRBV29-1 CSVAHGGGARGYTF TGCAGCGTTGCCCACGGGGGCGGGGCTAGGGGCTACACCTTC
TRBJ2-2 TRBD1 . TRBV14 CASSQQGAYTGELFF TGTGCCAGCAGCCAGCAGGGGGCGTACACCGGGGAGCTGTTTTTT
TRBJ1-3 TRBD1 . TRBV27 CASSPDRVGGNTIYF TGTGCCAGCAGTCCGGACAGGGTAGGAGGAAACACCATATATTTT
TRBJ2-6 . . TRBV9 CASSVAQGATGANVLTF TGTGCCAGCAGCGTAGCACAGGGCGCAACTGGGGCCAACGTCCTGACTTTC
TRBJ2-7 . . TRBV19 CASSPLGGEQYF TGTGCCAGTAGTCCTCTCGGTGGCGAGCAGTACTTC
TRBJ1-4 TRBD1 once TRBV7-8 CASSRKTGTNEKLFF TGTGCCAGCAGCCGCAAGACAGGGACTAATGAAAAACTGTTTTTT
TRBJ1-2 TRBD1 . TRBV19 CASSEQGHGYTF TGTGCCAGTAGTGAACAGGGGCATGGCTACACCTTC
TRBJ1-5 TRBD1 . TRBV27 CAIQGAYNQPQHF TGTGCCATCCAGGGGGCATACAATCAGCCCCAGCATTTT
TRBJ2-2 TRBD2 once TRBV25-1 CASSSRGGVTGELFF TGTGCCAGCAGCTCGCGGGGGGGCGTCACCGGGGAGCTGTTTTTT
TRBJ2-7 TRBD2 . TRBV5-4 CASSWGGVVSTYEQYF TGTGCCAGCAGCTGGGGAGGGGTGGTCTCAACTTACGAGCAGTACTTC
TRBJ1-3 TRBD1 once TRBV5-6 CASSLRYRGSGNTIYF TGTGCCAGCAGCTTGAGGTACAGGGGGTCTGGAAACACCATATATTTT
TRBJ1-6 . . TRBV4-2 CASSQDQPPNNSPLHF TGTGCCAGCAGCCAAGATCAGCCCCCCAATAATTCACCCCTCCACTTT
TRBJ1-2 . . TRBV3-1/TRBV3-2 CASSAGQGNYGYTF TGTGCCAGCAGCGCAGGCCAGGGGAACTATGGCTACACCTTC
TRBJ1-1 . . TRBV6-5 CASTSTGVLNTEAFF TGTGCCAGCACCTCAACGGGGGTGCTGAACACTGAAGCTTTCTTT
TRBJ2-7 . . TRBV7-9 CASSLVQGVREQYF TGTGCCAGCAGCTTAGTCCAGGGAGTGCGAGAGCAGTACTTC
TRBJ1-1 . once TRBV3-1/TRBV3-2 CASSQDLGTEAFF TGTGCCAGCAGCCAAGATCTTGGCACTGAAGCTTTCTTT
TRBJ2-5 . . TRBV10-3 CATLSTPEETQYF TGTGCCACCCTGTCGACGCCTGAGGAGACCCAGTACTTC
TRBJ2-4 TRBD1 . TRBV7-9 CASSQGEGHKNIQYF TGTGCCAGCAGCCAGGGGGAAGGACACAAAAACATTCAGTACTTC
TRBJ2-1 . . TRBV27 CASSLALGVRDEQFF TGTGCCAGCAGTTTGGCGTTAGGGGTAAGAGATGAGCAGTTCTTC
TRBJ1-1 . . TRBV19 CASSLPGVSTEAFF TGTGCCAGTAGCCTTCCCGGGGTCAGCACTGAAGCTTTCTTT
TRBJ2-3 TRBD2 . TRBV7-2 CASSRTLAGITDTQYF TGTGCCAGCAGCCGCACACTAGCGGGGATCACAGATACGCAGTATTTT
TRBJ2-1 . . TRBV15 CATGVGHSYNEQFF TGTGCCACCGGGGTAGGACACTCCTACAATGAGCAGTTCTTC
TRBJ2-1 TRBD2 . TRBV11-3 CASSEDSGRAAEQFF TGTGCCAGCAGCGAAGATAGCGGGAGGGCCGCTGAGCAGTTCTTC
TRBJ2-1 TRBD2 . TRBV11-1 CASSFQGLADNEQFF TGTGCCAGCAGCTTTCAAGGACTAGCGGACAATGAGCAGTTCTTC
TRBJ1-6 . once TRBV28 CASSLEWVRDFYNSPLHF TGTGCCAGCAGTTTAGAATGGGTCAGGGACTTTTATAATTCACCCCTCCACTTT
TRBJ1-1 . . TRBV7-9 CASSSNPPLRNTEAFF TGTGCCAGCAGCTCGAATCCCCCATTACGAAACACTGAAGCTTTCTTT
TRBJ1-3 . . TRBV2 CASSEDIRSGNTIYF TGTGCCAGCAGTGAGGACATCCGCTCTGGAAACACCATATATTTT
TRBJ1-4 . . TRBV19 CASYEARVLFF TGTGCCAGTTATGAGGCCCGGGTCCTGTTTTTT
TRBJ1-5 TRBD1 . TRBV28 CASRNRDRHYSNQPQHF TGTGCCAGCAGGAATAGGGACAGACATTATAGCAATCAGCCCCAGCATTTT
TRBJ1-1 . . TRBV9 CASSQRGSNTEAFF TGTGCCAGCAGCCAAAGGGGGTCGAACACTGAAGCTTTCTTT
TRBJ2-4 TRBD2 once TRBV18 CASSPPVLAGEGATKNIQYF TGTGCCAGCTCACCACCTGTACTAGCGGGAGAGGGGGCCACCAAAAACATTCAGTACTTC